The rows below give T cell receptor beta chains drawn from one sample of a study of blood T cell repertoires in COVID-19. Profiling relied on immunoSEQ multiplex PCR, and the TCRdb table lists in-frame clones only, not all of them. The data show around 100,000 clones, roughly 84% seen once. The sequencing sample was made of peripheral blood. These receptors were taken from a human donor in a cohort sampled during active COVID-19. Each CDR3 is given with its conserved first and last residue. The D gene is left open where the match is weak.

TRBV10-3,TRBJ2-3,TRBD2,TGTGCCATCAACCCGGGGGGGCAGGCAGATACGCAGTATTTT,CAINPGGQADTQYF
TRBV18,TRBJ2-4,.,TGTGCCAGCTCACAAGGTCCCAGCGGGCCGAAATACATTCAGTACTTC,CASSQGPSGPKYIQYF
TRBV19,TRBJ2-2,.,TGTGCCAGTAGTACAGGCGTGAACACCGGGGAGCTGTTTTTT,CASSTGVNTGELFF
TRBV18,TRBJ1-1,TRBD1,TGTGCCAGCTCACCGAAGACAGGGGCGATCCCTGAAGCTTTCTTT,CASSPKTGAIPEAFF
TRBV4-1,TRBJ2-5,TRBD2,TGCGCCAGCAGCCAAGATTTAGCGGGAGGGGGAAAAGAGACCCAGTACTTC,CASSQDLAGGGKETQYF
TRBV19,TRBJ2-3,TRBD2,TGTGCCAGTAGTACCGGACTAGCGGGAGGGCTGACGAGCACAGATACGCAGTATTTT,CASSTGLAGGLTSTDTQYF
TRBV5-4,TRBJ2-3,.,TGTGCCAGCAGCTTGGACGCGTATCGGGCAGATACGCAGTATTTT,CASSLDAYRADTQYF
TRBV7-8,TRBJ1-2,.,TGTGCCAGCAGCTTAGGAGGCAATAAAGCTAACTATGGCTACACCTTC,CASSLGGNKANYGYTF
TRBV7-2,TRBJ1-1,.,TGTGCCAGCAGCTTAGACTTTCCCTATTCGAACACTGAAGCTTTCTTT,CASSLDFPYSNTEAFF
TRBV30,TRBJ2-1,TRBD2,TGTGCCTGGAGACCTCTGGGCGGGAGATCATACAATGAGCAGTTCTTC,CAWRPLGGRSYNEQFF
TRBV5-1,TRBJ2-1,TRBD2,TGCGCCAGCAGCTTGTCTAGCGGGACCTACAATGAGCAGTTCTTC,CASSLSSGTYNEQFF
TRBV18,TRBJ1-2,TRBD1,TGTGCCAGCTCTTCGGGACAGGGGTTTGGCTACACCTTC,CASSSGQGFGYTF
TRBV2,TRBJ1-3,.,TGTGCCAGCTATCAGGGGACCTCTGGAAACACCATATATTTT,CASYQGTSGNTIYF
TRBV6-5,TRBJ2-3,.,TGTGCCAGCAGCAAGGGACTTCTGGGTACGCAGTATTTT,CASSKGLLGTQYF